These 24 T cell receptor beta chains came from one sample sequenced in a study of naive and memory T cell subsets. The beta constant-region primer was an equimolar mix of two oligonucleotides covering TRBC1 and TRBC2. TCRdb reanalysed the UMI-ligation and nested PCR reads using MiXCR and keeps one entry per CDR3 protein. The sample contains about 150,000 distinct CDR3 sequences, around 15% of which appear only once. Sequenced sample: naive CD4+ T cells from blood. The receptors were gathered from a human donor in good health.

In this sample, this clonotype turned up many times. This chain uses TRBV7-2 with TRBJ2-7, with 13 positions matching TRBD2. The V segment lost 5 bases and the J segment 9 bases; nucleotides outside the gene matches: 10. The CDR3 runs 15 residues. Germline-derived CDR1 and CDR2 are SGHTA and FQGNSA. CDR3 in amino acids: CASSLRTSGSPWQYF. As DNA, the CDR3 is TGTGCCAGCAGCCTACGGACTAGCGGGAGTCCCTGGCAGTACTTC.

The table lists this clonotype with a few counts. The rearrangement links TRBV5-1 to TRBJ2-2; TRBD2 matches at 7 bases. J gave up 0 bases and V 4 bases, and 0 bases lay outside the gene matches. Germline assignment: CDR1 SGHRS and CDR2 YFSETQ. The CDR3 consists of 14 residues. This chain's CDR3 is CASSGTTNTGELFF. The CDR3 nucleotides are TGCGCCAGCAGCGGGACTACGAACACCGGGGAGCTGTTTTTT.

This clonotype was counted ten times or more. This chain uses TRBV12-3 or TRBV12-4 with TRBJ1-1, with D possibly TRBD1 on 5 matching bases. The CDR3 consists of 14 residues. V was cut by 3 bases and J by 0 bases, with 8 bases left in between. The CDR3 DNA reads as TGTGCCAGCAGTTTGTGGGGCATGAACACTGAAGCTTTCTTT. Amino acids: CASSLWGMNTEAFF.

The chain uses TRBV4-1 and TRBJ2-7, with a tentative D call TRBD2 (6 bases). The V end was cut by 0 bases, the J end by 2 bases, with 14 bases between. CDR3 size: 16 residues. The germline gives CDR1 MGHRA, CDR2 YSYEKL. CDR3 loop: CASSQDWAGRTYEQYF. The CDR3 coding sequence is TGCGCCAGCAGCCAAGATTGGGCGGGACGGACCTACGAGCAGTACTTC.

The chain employs TRBV10-3 and TRBJ2-5, with a possible D match to TRBD1 (6 bases). The CDR3 is made up of 14 amino acids. V was clipped by 6 bases and J by 5 bases, with 16 bases between them. In germline, CDR1 is ENHRY, CDR2 SYGVKD. CDR3 sequence (DNA): TGTGCCATCAGGCAGGACAGCTCGGGGGAGACCCAGTACTTC. Its protein is CAIRQDSSGETQYF.

This clonotype was detected a few times. CDR3 amino acids: CASSSRGGIAFF. In nucleotides, the CDR3 is TGTGCCAGCAGCTCGCGGGGGGGAATAGCTTTCTTT. This sequence joins TRBV7-9 and TRBJ1-1; tentatively, D is TRBD1 (5 bases). Trimming stripped 4 bases from V and 10 bases from J, with 13 bases between. CDR3 length: 12 residues. In germline, CDR1 is SEHNR, CDR2 FQNEAQ (reference sequence).

The chain couples TRBV10-3 to TRBJ1-2; unclear D gene. The CDR3 runs to 12 residues. Trimming pared 3 bases from V and 3 bases from J, leaving 5 bases between. Germline V gene data show CDR1 as ENHRY and CDR2 as SYGVKD. The CDR3, as DNA: TGTGCCATCAGTGACGGTTACTATGGCTACACCTTC. The encoded protein is CAISDGYYGYTF.

This clonotype was observed a handful of times. The V and J genes are TRBV10-3 and TRBJ2-3; 7 bases are shared with TRBD1. This CDR3 spans 12 amino acids. Germline V gene sequence: CDR1 ENHRY, CDR2 SYGVKD. V gave up 5 bases and J gave up 14 bases; unmatched junction bases: 10. CDR3 protein: CAISSQGTAVYF. CDR3 DNA: TGTGCCATCAGTTCACAGGGGACGGCTGTGTATTTT.

This clonotype has ten or more counts. The chain employs TRBV30 and TRBJ1-1; a weak D match, TRBD1 (6 bases). V gave up 2 bases and J gave up 1 base, with 11 bases separating them. CDR1 is GTSNPN, CDR2 SVGIG, per germline (reference sequence). The CDR3 has 14 residues. The CDR3 nucleotides read TGTGCCTGGAGTTGGGGGGCAAAGAACACTGAAGCTTTCTTT. Protein: CAWSWGAKNTEAFF.

The sample holds a few counts of this clonotype. In nucleotides, the CDR3 is TGTGCCAGCAGTTTAGGGGGGGCTGGAAACACCATATATTTT. Protein product: CASSLGGAGNTIYF. The chain recombines TRBV12-3 or TRBV12-4 with TRBJ1-3, with D tentatively TRBD1 (5 bases). This CDR3 contains 14 residues. The V and J ends lost 1 base and 2 bases respectively, with 6 bases between them.

This clonotype showed up just a few times. The chain employs TRBV12-3 or TRBV12-4 and TRBJ2-1, with 8 bases lining up with TRBD2. The V gene end was trimmed by 3 bases and the J gene end by 9 bases; junction bases not matched to a gene: 10. The CDR3 has 15 amino acids. The CDR3 sequence: CASSLRLAGPGEQFF. CDR3 nucleotides: TGTGCCAGCAGTTTGAGGCTAGCGGGTCCAGGTGAGCAGTTCTTC.

This clonotype was counted between two and nine times. The chain couples TRBV7-3 to TRBJ2-2, with 11 positions matching TRBD2. Germline V gives CDR1 SGHTA, CDR2 FQGTGA. The CDR3 covers 15 residues. J lost 6 bases, V lost 5 bases, and 5 bases had no gene match. Here the CDR3 reads CASSATSGSSGELFF. CDR3 in DNA: TGTGCCAGCAGCGCTACTAGCGGGAGTTCCGGGGAGCTGTTTTTT.

V gene TRBV27 combines with J gene TRBJ1-2, with 8 bases matching TRBD1. The CDR3 runs to 16 residues. V was pared by 2 bases and J by 4 bases, with 9 bases of the junction left unmatched. Germline V lookup: CDR1 MNHEY, CDR2 SMNVEV (reference sequence). CDR3 sequence reads: CASSLAARQGIYGYTF. In DNA, the CDR3 is TGTGCCAGCAGTTTAGCCGCGCGACAGGGGATCTATGGCTACACCTTC.

The chain combines TRBV3-1 with TRBJ2-1; 8 positions match TRBD2. Germline V lookup: CDR1 LGHDT, CDR2 YNNKEL (reference sequence). This CDR3 is built from 16 residues. V shed 0 bases and J 7 bases; nucleotides not matched to a gene: 8. The CDR3, as DNA: TGTGCCAGCAGCCAAGACCCGGGAGGGCCCTCAAATGAGCAGTTCTTC. Translated: CASSQDPGGPSNEQFF.

A few counts support this clonotype. The chain combines TRBV28 with TRBJ1-1, with 11 bases aligning to TRBD1. V gave up 6 bases and J gave up 4 bases; unmatched junction bases: 4. The CDR3 length is 14 residues. Germline assignment: CDR1 MDHEN and CDR2 SYDVKM. The CDR3 reads CASRGDRGGTEAFF. The CDR3 DNA follows: TGTGCCAGCAGAGGGGACAGGGGGGGCACTGAAGCTTTCTTT.

The J gene is TRBJ2-5, the V gene TRBV28, with TRBD2 matching over 8 bases. The CDR3 runs 17 residues. After removal of 2 bases from V and 2 bases from J, the junction contained 10 bases not matched to a gene. The V gene's germline CDR1 is MDHEN and CDR2 SYDVKM. CDR3 bases: TGTGCCAGCAGTTTAGCCGGGATTCGGGAGGGTCAAGAGACCCAGTACTTC. It is translated as CASSLAGIREGQETQYF.

The V call is TRBV11-2, the J call TRBJ2-3, with D unresolved. Trimming removed 4 bases at V and 4 bases at J, with 9 bases between. The CDR3 sequence is 13 residues long. The germline CDR1 and CDR2 sequences are SGHAT and FQNNGV. The CDR3 spells CASSSTQADTQYF. For the CDR3, the DNA is TGTGCCAGCAGCTCCACGCAGGCAGATACGCAGTATTTT.

This clonotype was picked up a small number of times. The chain combines TRBV3-1 with TRBJ1-2, with TRBD1 identical over 8 bases. The CDR3 runs to 15 residues. Germline V gene data show CDR1 as LGHDT and CDR2 as YNNKEL (reference sequence). With V trimmed by 5 bases and J by 8 bases, 13 bases remained unmatched. The CDR3: CASSETSGQVAGYTF. CDR3 bases: TGTGCCAGCAGCGAAACCTCGGGACAGGTGGCCGGCTACACCTTC. Based on the CDR3 plus reference TRBV3-1 and TRBJ1-2, the full variable domain is DTAVSQTPKYLVTQMGNDKSIKCEQNLGHDTMYWYKQDSKKFLKIMFSYNNKELIINETVPNRFSPKSPDKAHLNLHINSLELGDSAVYFCASSETSGQVAGYTFGSGTRLTVV.

The chain recombines TRBV20-1 with TRBJ1-1; D is uncertain. The CDR3 totals 12 residues. Germline loops: CDR1 DFQATT, CDR2 SNEGSKA (reference sequence). Trimming cost V 5 bases and J 1 base, with 8 bases left between them. The CDR3 loop is CSAYDTNTEAFF. The CDR3 DNA reads as TGCAGTGCTTACGACACGAACACTGAAGCTTTCTTT.

The genes are TRBV5-1 and TRBJ2-3, with 8 bases that match TRBD1. CDR1 and CDR2 from the germline V gene are SGHRS and YFSETQ. V lost 7 bases and J lost 1; bases outside the gene matches: 5. The length of the CDR3 is 14 residues. CDR3 sequence: CASETTGGTDTQYF. The DNA for the CDR3 is TGCGCCAGCGAAACGACAGGGGGCACAGATACGCAGTATTTT. The entire variable domain, with the rest obtained from reference TRBV5-1 and TRBJ2-3, is as follows: KAGVTQTPRYLIKTRGQQVTLSCSPISGHRSVSWYQQTPGQGLQFLFEYFSETQRNKGNFPGRFSGRQFSNSRSEMNVSTLELGDSALYLCASETTGGTDTQYFGPGTRLTVL.

The chain recombines TRBV9 with TRBJ2-3, with D unresolved. The CDR3 contains 14 residues. Germline CDR1 reads SGDLS; CDR2 reads YYNGEE. Trimming removed 2 bases from V and 0 bases from J, with 7 bases in between. The CDR3 DNA follows: TGTGCCAGCAGCGTCCGCTCTAGCACAGATACGCAGTATTTT. It yields the protein CASSVRSSTDTQYF.

Only a few counts were recorded for this clonotype. The gene calls are TRBV6-5 and TRBJ2-7, with TRBD1 matching 7 bases. This CDR3 contains 15 residues. The germline V gene has CDR1 MNHEY and CDR2 SVGAGI. J gave up 1 base and V 0 bases, and 3 bases lay outside the gene matches. Here the CDR3 DNA reads TGTGCCAGCAGTTACTCGACAGGGAAATCCTACGAGCAGTACTTC. Encoded protein: CASSYSTGKSYEQYF.

J is TRBJ2-3 and V is TRBV3-1; the match to TRBD2 covers 9 bases. The CDR3 length is 14 residues. J gave up 5 bases and V 4 bases, and 4 bases lay outside the gene matches. The germline V gene has CDR1 LGHDT and CDR2 YNNKEL (reference sequence). The CDR3 loop reads CASSRLTSGDTQYF. DNA for the CDR3: TGTGCCAGCAGCCGACTGACTAGCGGAGATACGCAGTATTTT.

The chain recombines TRBV5-1 with TRBJ2-1; D not certain. The V and J ends lost 4 bases and 7 bases respectively, with 12 bases between them. The CDR3 consists of 13 residues. Per the germline V gene, CDR1 is SGHRS and CDR2 is YFSETQ. CDR3 in amino acids: CASSLRLENEQFF. The CDR3, as DNA: TGCGCCAGCAGCCTCCGACTTGAAAATGAGCAGTTCTTC. The entire variable domain, with the rest obtained from reference TRBV5-1 and TRBJ2-1, is as follows: KAGVTQTPRYLIKTRGQQVTLSCSPISGHRSVSWYQQTPGQGLQFLFEYFSETQRNKGNFPGRFSGRQFSNSRSEMNVSTLELGDSALYLCASSLRLENEQFFGPGTRLTVL.